This TCR beta chain emerged from a study of vaccination effects on CD4 cells after COVID-19. About the study: Participants received two doses of either the BNT162b2 or mRNA-1273 vaccine.

Using immunoSEQ multiplex PCR, the repertoire was profiled, and TCRdb retains in-frame clones only, with some absent. Of 20,000 to 25,000 clones in the sample, approximately 70% were seen once. The CDR3 runs 12 residues. Per germline, CDR1 LNHNV and CDR2 YYDKDF (reference sequence). V gave up 0 bases and J gave up 7 bases, with 6 bases separating them. This clone has only a few counts. What it binds is not known. Regarding the study as a whole: No early post-infection timepoints were available in the study, which also included few convalescent patients.

Viral peptide pool expansion of antigen-specific CD4+ T cells preceded sequencing in the ViraFEST assay. After roughly 10 days in culture, the CD4+ T cells were isolated. Previously uninfected by SARS-CoV-2, the vaccine recipients also showed negative nucleocapsid antibodies. Cultures of some 2.2 million PBMC per well contained about 10 IU/ml IL-2 plus 10 ug/ml peptides. The sample in question was CD4+ T cells from PBMCs cultured with HCoV-NL63 spike peptides, obtained before COVID-19 vaccination. The origin of this receptor is a human donor who received a COVID-19 vaccine. The chain carries TRBV15 and TRBJ1-2; D unclear. The CDR3 region has the DNA TGTGCCACCAGCAGAGACGGTGGTGGCTACACCTTC. Translated, it gives CATSRDGGGYTF.